The entry that follows covers one T cell receptor beta chain sequence. Using immunoSEQ multiplex PCR, the repertoire was profiled, and TCRdb retains in-frame clones only, with some absent. The sample gives some 220,000 clones, 85% of which show up once; roughly 4.6% is in the top ten. This sample was taken from a study of blood T cell repertoires in COVID-19. CDR1 and CDR2 (germline): SGHAT, FQNNGV. The CDR3 is 13 residues long. Trimming stripped 5 bases from V and 3 bases from J, with 8 bases between. The sample comprised peripheral blood. V gene TRBV11-2 combines with J gene TRBJ1-5, with D possibly matching TRBD1 (5 bases). The receptor's source is a man aged 50-59 years with COVID-19, enrolled during active disease. The CDR3 is CASSLTDNQPQHF. The CDR3 bases are TGTGCCAGCAGCCTGACAGACAATCAGCCCCAGCATTTT.